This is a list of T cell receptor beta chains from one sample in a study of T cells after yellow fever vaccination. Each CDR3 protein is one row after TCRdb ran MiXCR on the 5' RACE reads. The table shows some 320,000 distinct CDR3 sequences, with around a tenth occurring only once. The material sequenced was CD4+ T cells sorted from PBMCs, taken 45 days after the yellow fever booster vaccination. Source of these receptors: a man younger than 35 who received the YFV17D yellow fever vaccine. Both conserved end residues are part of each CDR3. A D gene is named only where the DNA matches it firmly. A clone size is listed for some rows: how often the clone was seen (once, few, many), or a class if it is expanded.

CDR3 DNA: TGTGCCAGCAGTAGCGGGACAGGGTTAGCTTTCTTT
CDR3 protein: CASSSGTGLAFF
clone size: -
V gene: TRBV28
D gene: TRBD1
J gene: TRBJ1-1

CDR3 DNA: TGTGCCAGCAGACACTACGGTTCACCCCTCCACTTT
CDR3 protein: CASRHYGSPLHF
clone size: -
V gene: TRBV7-2
D gene: -
J gene: TRBJ1-6

CDR3 DNA: TGCGCCAGCAGCCCGGAATGGGCCGCTAGGGAGACCCAGTACTTC
CDR3 protein: CASSPEWAARETQYF
clone size: many
V gene: TRBV4-3
D gene: -
J gene: TRBJ2-5

CDR3 DNA: TGTGCCAGCAGTTTCACTTCCTTTGCCAATGAGCAGTTCTTC
CDR3 protein: CASSFTSFANEQFF
clone size: -
V gene: TRBV27
D gene: -
J gene: TRBJ2-1

CDR3 DNA: TGCGCCAGCCGGCCGGGGGCAAGCACAGATACGCAGTATTTT
CDR3 protein: CASRPGASTDTQYF
clone size: many
V gene: TRBV5-1
D gene: -
J gene: TRBJ2-3

CDR3 DNA: TGTGCCATCAGCCGGGACAGGGAGACTGAAGCTTTCTTT
CDR3 protein: CAISRDRETEAFF
clone size: few
V gene: TRBV10-3
D gene: TRBD1
J gene: TRBJ1-1

CDR3 DNA: TGCAGCGGGAATTCGAAAGAGACCCAGTACTTC
CDR3 protein: CSGNSKETQYF
clone size: medium-sized
V gene: TRBV29-1
D gene: -
J gene: TRBJ2-5

CDR3 DNA: TGTGCCAGCACCTTGCGAAGGGATACGGGCTACACCTTC
CDR3 protein: CASTLRRDTGYTF
clone size: many
V gene: TRBV2
D gene: -
J gene: TRBJ1-2

CDR3 DNA: TGTGCCAGCAGTTACTCGTCGGGCAGGGGGGCCTCCTACGAGCAGTACTTC
CDR3 protein: CASSYSSGRGASYEQYF
clone size: few
V gene: TRBV6-2/TRBV6-3
D gene: -
J gene: TRBJ2-7

CDR3 DNA: TGTGCCAGCAGCTTAGGATGGCTCAATCTCAGCGAAGCTTTCTTT
CDR3 protein: CASSLGWLNLSEAFF
clone size: many
V gene: TRBV5-5
D gene: -
J gene: TRBJ1-1

CDR3 DNA: TGTGCCAGTAGTACCGACAGGGCTGGGGCCAACGTCCTGACTTTC
CDR3 protein: CASSTDRAGANVLTF
clone size: -
V gene: TRBV19
D gene: TRBD1
J gene: TRBJ2-6

CDR3 DNA: TGCAGCGTCAGAGACAGGGTCGGTTCACCCCTCCACTTT
CDR3 protein: CSVRDRVGSPLHF
clone size: -
V gene: TRBV29-1
D gene: TRBD1
J gene: TRBJ1-6

CDR3 DNA: TGTGCCAGCAGCTTATTCGGACAGAACACTGAAGCTTTCTTT
CDR3 protein: CASSLFGQNTEAFF
clone size: few
V gene: TRBV7-9
D gene: -
J gene: TRBJ1-1

CDR3 DNA: TGTGCCAGCAGTTTGGGACGGACAAACTATGGCTACACCTTC
CDR3 protein: CASSLGRTNYGYTF
clone size: many
V gene: TRBV2
D gene: -
J gene: TRBJ1-2

CDR3 DNA: TGTGCCAGCAGCCATCGGACAGGGAACACAGATACGCAGTATTTT
CDR3 protein: CASSHRTGNTDTQYF
clone size: many
V gene: TRBV3-1
D gene: TRBD1
J gene: TRBJ2-3

CDR3 DNA: TGTGCCAGCAGCCAAGGAACAGACTCTGGAAACACCATATATTTT
CDR3 protein: CASSQGTDSGNTIYF
clone size: -
V gene: TRBV3-1
D gene: -
J gene: TRBJ1-3

CDR3 DNA: TGTGCCAGCTGCCGAACCCTGACAGGGATGGTTTGTGAGCAGTACTTC
CDR3 protein: CASCRTLTGMVCEQYF
clone size: -
V gene: TRBV7-2
D gene: TRBD1
J gene: TRBJ2-7

CDR3 DNA: TGCGCCAGCAGCTCAACTAGCGGGGACAATGAGCAGTTCTTC
CDR3 protein: CASSSTSGDNEQFF
clone size: few
V gene: TRBV5-1
D gene: TRBD2
J gene: TRBJ2-1

CDR3 DNA: TGTGCCAGCAGCTTGATTGGGGGCGTGGACACCGGGGAGCTGTTTTTT
CDR3 protein: CASSLIGGVDTGELFF
clone size: few
V gene: TRBV5-5
D gene: -
J gene: TRBJ2-2

CDR3 DNA: TGCGCCAGCAGCCGAAAGAAACGGACAGGGAATGAAAAACTGTTTTTT
CDR3 protein: CASSRKKRTGNEKLFF
clone size: -
V gene: TRBV4-3
D gene: TRBD1
J gene: TRBJ1-4

CDR3 DNA: TGTGCCAGCAGCCCATGGGGGGCGAAGTCTAACTATGGCTACACCTTC
CDR3 protein: CASSPWGAKSNYGYTF
clone size: few
V gene: TRBV7-9
D gene: -
J gene: TRBJ1-2

CDR3 DNA: TGTGCCAGCAGTCTGACAGGGTGGGGTGTCGAGCAGTACTTC
CDR3 protein: CASSLTGWGVEQYF
clone size: -
V gene: TRBV6-6
D gene: TRBD1
J gene: TRBJ2-7

CDR3 DNA: TGTGCCAGCAGCTTGGAGGGGGTTCGGGGCTACACCTTC
CDR3 protein: CASSLEGVRGYTF
clone size: few
V gene: TRBV5-4
D gene: -
J gene: TRBJ1-2

CDR3 DNA: TGCGCCAGCAGCTTAACAGGGGTGGTCTTGGATGAGCAGTTCTTC
CDR3 protein: CASSLTGVVLDEQFF
clone size: many
V gene: TRBV5-1
D gene: TRBD1
J gene: TRBJ2-1

CDR3 DNA: TGCGCCAGCAGCTACGGGGGTCGAGGCTACACCTTC
CDR3 protein: CASSYGGRGYTF
clone size: -
V gene: TRBV4-3
D gene: -
J gene: TRBJ1-2

CDR3 DNA: TGCGCCAGCAGCTTTGCGGGGGGGCCAGTTAAGCAGTATTTT
CDR3 protein: CASSFAGGPVKQYF
clone size: many
V gene: TRBV5-1
D gene: TRBD2
J gene: TRBJ2-3

CDR3 DNA: TGTGCCAGCAGCGTAGGTGGGTGGGGTACAGATACGCAGTATTTT
CDR3 protein: CASSVGGWGTDTQYF
clone size: -
V gene: TRBV9
D gene: -
J gene: TRBJ2-3

CDR3 DNA: TGTGCCTGGAGTGAGGATTCCCTTTCTAATTCACCCCTCCACTTT
CDR3 protein: CAWSEDSLSNSPLHF
clone size: few
V gene: TRBV30
D gene: -
J gene: TRBJ1-6

CDR3 DNA: TGTGCCATCAGTGGCGGGACTACTTGGAGGGGCGAGACCCAGTACTTC
CDR3 protein: CAISGGTTWRGETQYF
clone size: -
V gene: TRBV10-3
D gene: TRBD2
J gene: TRBJ2-5

CDR3 DNA: TGTGCCAGCAGCTTACTGGGCGGGGTGGCAGATACGCAGTATTTT
CDR3 protein: CASSLLGGVADTQYF
clone size: -
V gene: TRBV5-4
D gene: -
J gene: TRBJ2-3

CDR3 DNA: TGCGCCAGCAGCTTTTCTCTCGGTACAGATACGCAGTATTTT
CDR3 protein: CASSFSLGTDTQYF
clone size: -
V gene: TRBV5-1
D gene: -
J gene: TRBJ2-3

CDR3 DNA: TGTGCCAGCAGCCCCCAGGTGCGCTCAGCCAAAAACATTCAGTACTTC
CDR3 protein: CASSPQVRSAKNIQYF
clone size: many
V gene: TRBV7-2
D gene: -
J gene: TRBJ2-4

CDR3 DNA: TGTGCCAGCAGTGTTCGGGGCCTTCCAGACAATGAGCAGTTCTTC
CDR3 protein: CASSVRGLPDNEQFF
clone size: -
V gene: TRBV2
D gene: -
J gene: TRBJ2-1

CDR3 DNA: TGCAGTGCCACAGGGGGCAATCAGCCCCAGCATTTT
CDR3 protein: CSATGGNQPQHF
clone size: few
V gene: TRBV20-1
D gene: TRBD1
J gene: TRBJ1-5